This T cell receptor (beta chain) originates from a study of response to subunit inactivated influenza vaccine (dated by TCRdb to the late 2010s). In the study overall: The study used deep quantitative T cell receptor repertoire profiling to track responses to a trivalent subunit inactivated influenza vaccine. General findings and caveats noted by the study authors: The authors proposed that each seasonal influenza vaccination may bring in only a limited number of new T cells.

This clonotype occurred a few times. Its antigen remains undetermined. No clone much larger than this one lies a single base away; base qualities are absent. The receptor library was made with RT-PCR. The sample was run on an Illumina HiSeq 2500. TCRdb applied fastp at Q25 and MiXCR to the public reads, then kept only in-frame beta chains. Rows with one shared CDR3 protein collapse into an entry with the most common genes and DNA. The sample table shows roughly 790,000 distinct CDR3 sequences, and 20% to 25% are seen once. Together, the top ten hold roughly 10% of the sample. The germline V gene (reference sequence) yields DFQATT for CDR1 and SNEGSKA for CDR2. V lost 3 bases and J lost 2 bases; the stretch between them is 12 bases long. The CDR3 spans 14 residues, from the cysteine through the phenylalanine. The DNA shown is the 42-base CDR3, in frame from base 1.

The rearrangement joined TRBV20-1 to TRBJ2-3, with the D gene not clear enough to name. Source: PBMCs from blood, taken around 5 days after vaccination. This receptor was taken from a man in his forties or fifties who received an inactivated influenza vaccine. Donor details come from another sample of the same person, matched by shared clones. The DNA sequence is TGCAGTGCTAGGGCGCGGAGAAACACAGATACGCAGTATTTT. It translates to CSARARRNTDTQYF.